The T cell receptor beta chain described here comes from a study of cytomegalovirus exposure and HLA in healthy donors. The study, taken as a whole, reports: Excluded were some V segments that proved indistinguishable, including TRBV6-2 and TRBV6-3.

60 Vbeta and 13 Jbeta primers were used in PCR. Clones were read by immunoSEQ multiplex PCR, and TCRdb kept only the in-frame ones, dropping some. The data show fewer than 150,000 clones, more than 75% seen once. Per germline, CDR1 GTSNPN and CDR2 SVGIG (reference sequence). The V end was cut by 3 bases, the J end by 0 bases, with 7 bases between. There are 13 residues in the CDR3. Comments on this clone: Its antigen is currently unknown.

The chain couples TRBV30 to TRBJ2-3; the D gene is possibly TRBD1 (5 bases). The sequencing sample was made of PBMCs. The TCR comes from a man between 18 and 29 years old in good health and CMV-seronegative. The CDR3 coding sequence is TGTGCCTGGAGCCCAGGGAGCACAGATACGCAGTATTTT. Translation: CAWSPGSTDTQYF.